One and the same sample provided the 23 T cell receptor beta chains below, sequenced in a study of blood T cell repertoires in COVID-19. Data came from immunoSEQ multiplex PCR; TCRdb stores just in-frame clones and leaves some out. The table has about 230,000 clones, about 85% seen once. Sequenced input: peripheral blood. The receptors here all came from a middle-aged man with acute or convalescent COVID-19.

This sequence joins TRBV3-1 (or the pseudogene TRBV3-2) and TRBJ2-7; 12 bases fit TRBD2. The CDR3 is 15 residues long. V shed 4 bases, J shed 6 bases, and the junction held 7 bases outside the gene matches. Germline CDR1 reads LGHDT; CDR2 reads YNNKEL (reference sequence). The CDR3 spells CASSPGLAGRGEQYF. CDR3 coding DNA: TGTGCCAGCAGCCCAGGACTAGCGGGACGTGGCGAGCAGTACTTC.

This clone occurred once. The V call is TRBV7-2, the J call TRBJ1-6; a weak D match, TRBD1 (6 bases). Germline V gene lookup returns CDR1 SGHTA and CDR2 FQGNSA. Trimming stripped 0 bases from V and 8 bases from J, with 11 bases between. The CDR3 is made up of 15 amino acids. CDR3 loop: CASSLATGQHSPLHF. In DNA, the CDR3 is TGTGCCAGCAGCTTAGCTACAGGACAGCATTCACCCCTCCACTTT.

This chain connects TRBV7-2 to TRBJ2-1; TRBD2 agrees at 7 bases. The CDR3 runs to 16 residues. Germline trimming cut 0 bases from V and 0 bases from J; bases unmatched to any gene: 2. The germline gives CDR1 SGHTA, CDR2 FQGNSA. Here the CDR3 DNA reads TGTGCCAGCAGCTTAGCCGGGGGGATCTCCTACAATGAGCAGTTCTTC. Its protein is CASSLAGGISYNEQFF. Based on the CDR3 plus reference TRBV7-2 and TRBJ2-1, the full variable domain is GAGVSQSPSNKVTEKGKDVELRCDPISGHTALYWYRQSLGQGLEFLIYFQGNSAPDKSGLPSDRFSAERTGGSVSTLTIQRTQQEDSAVYLCASSLAGGISYNEQFFGPGTRLTVL.

The chain uses TRBV10-3 and TRBJ1-2; 9 bases are shared with TRBD1. The CDR3 is 14 residues long. CDR1 is ENHRY and CDR2 is SYGVKD in the germline V gene. The V gene end was trimmed by 6 bases and the J gene end by 8 bases; junction bases not matched to a gene: 10. In DNA, the CDR3 is TGTGCCATCAGCACAACACAGGGGGCGCAGGGCTACACCTTC. Residues: CAISTTQGAQGYTF.

This clone was found once. CDR3 residues: CASSFGDRVEKGYTF. CDR3 DNA: TGTGCCAGCAGCTTTGGAGACAGGGTTGAAAAAGGCTACACCTTC. The V and J genes are TRBV5-6 and TRBJ1-2, with 7 positions matching TRBD1. With 2 bases clipped from V and 8 bases from J, the junction kept 12 bases outside the gene matches. The CDR3 extends over 15 amino acids. Germline CDR1 SGHDT, CDR2 YYEEEE.

The genes are TRBV4-1 and TRBJ2-6, with D possibly being TRBD1 (5 bases). The V and J ends lost 0 bases and 3 bases respectively, with 15 bases between them. The CDR3 has 18 amino acids. CDR1 and CDR2 from the germline V gene are MGHRA and YSYEKL. In nucleotides, the CDR3 is TGCGCCAGCAGCCAAGATGCCCCAGGGCGAGTTGGGGCCAACGTCCTGACTTTC. Translated, it gives CASSQDAPGRVGANVLTF.

The chain couples TRBV11-2 to TRBJ2-3; 9 bases line up with TRBD2. Unmatched junction bases numbered 13, after V lost 6 bases and J lost 3 bases. The CDR3 covers 17 residues. Germline CDR1 SGHAT, CDR2 FQNNGV. CDR3 nucleotides: TGTGCCAGCAGTCGCCCAATCGCGGGGGGGCCTACAGATACGCAGTATTTT. Translation gives CASSRPIAGGPTDTQYF.

This clone has a single count. The rearrangement links TRBV9 to TRBJ1-1; 7 positions agree with TRBD1. The V gene's germline CDR1 is SGDLS and CDR2 YYNGEE. The CDR3 contains 12 residues. With V trimmed by 4 bases and J by 8 bases, 5 bases remained unmatched. The CDR3 here is CASSLQTGEAFF. The DNA for the CDR3 is TGTGCCAGCAGCCTTCAGACAGGGGAAGCTTTCTTT.

This chain links TRBV11-2 with TRBJ2-6; no reliable D call. The CDR3 has 13 residues. CDR1 is SGHAT, CDR2 FQNNGV, per germline. V was trimmed by 5 bases and J by 2 bases, leaving 4 bases between them. DNA of the CDR3: TGTGCCAGCAGCCTCCCTGGGGCCAACGTCCTGACTTTC. This translates into CASSLPGANVLTF.

This clone showed up just once. The V call is TRBV5-1, the J call TRBJ2-1; D is perhaps TRBD2 (5 bases). Germline V lookup: CDR1 SGHRS, CDR2 YFSETQ. This CDR3 has 14 amino acids. V was pared by 2 bases and J by 7 bases, with 13 bases between. In nucleotides, the CDR3 is TGCGCCAGCAGCTTATCCGGGGTGCTTAATGAGCAGTTCTTC. It codes for CASSLSGVLNEQFF.

V and J are TRBV6-1 and TRBJ2-1; TRBD1 matches at 8 bases. With 0 bases clipped from V and 6 bases from J, the junction kept 13 bases outside the gene matches. There are 18 residues in the CDR3. Germline loops: CDR1 MNHNS, CDR2 SASEGT. Here the CDR3 reads CASSEARGHGKGPNEQFF. As DNA, the CDR3 is TGTGCCAGCAGTGAAGCCAGGGGGCATGGCAAAGGACCCAATGAGCAGTTCTTC.

This chain connects TRBV4-1 to TRBJ2-3, with 7 bases that match TRBD2. The V gene's germline CDR1 is MGHRA and CDR2 YSYEKL. This CDR3 region has 15 residues. The J segment lost 3 bases and the V segment lost 0 bases, leaving 3 bases of the junction unmatched. This CDR3 reads CASSQEPGRTDTQYF. Written as DNA, the CDR3 is TGCGCCAGCAGCCAAGAACCCGGGAGGACAGATACGCAGTATTTT.

A few counts support this clone. CDR3 sequence reads: CASSLEQGGYEQYF. In nucleotides, the CDR3 is TGTGCCAGCAGCTTAGAGCAGGGTGGCTACGAGCAGTACTTC. The V gene is TRBV11-2, the J gene TRBJ2-7; tentative D call: TRBD1 (5 bases). V lost 0 bases, J lost 3 bases, and 9 bases lay in between. From germline, CDR1 is SGHAT and CDR2 FQNNGV. The CDR3 length is 14 residues.

The V call is TRBV29-1, the J call TRBJ2-2; D is undetermined. Germline CDR1 SQVTM, CDR2 ANQGSEA. V was shortened by 2 bases and J by 0 bases, with 7 bases between the two germline ends. The CDR3 covers 14 residues. DNA of the CDR3: TGCAGCGTTGAATTGACACCGAACACCGGGGAGCTGTTTTTT. It specifies CSVELTPNTGELFF.

The CDR3 loop reads CASSQAGTMNTEAFF. CDR3 coding DNA: TGCGCCAGCAGCCAAGCGGGAACTATGAACACTGAAGCTTTCTTT. This chain links TRBV4-1 with TRBJ1-1; no clear D. This CDR3 region has 15 residues. Per germline, CDR1 MGHRA and CDR2 YSYEKL. V was cut by 1 base and J by 0 bases, with 9 bases left in between.

This chain links TRBV9 with TRBJ1-5; D is ambiguous. CDR1 and CDR2 from the germline V gene are SGDLS and YYNGEE. The CDR3 runs to 13 residues. Trimming removed 4 bases from V and 3 bases from J, with 8 bases in between. The CDR3 nucleotides are TGTGCCAGCAGCTCGGTCCCCAATCAGCCCCAGCATTTT. This translates into CASSSVPNQPQHF.

The chain uses TRBV12-3 or TRBV12-4 and TRBJ2-1; D gene ambiguous. Trimming removed 3 bases at V and 6 bases at J, with 9 bases between. CDR3 size: 13 residues. The CDR3 region is CASSLTLGNEQFF. CDR3 DNA: TGTGCCAGCAGTTTGACCCTAGGCAATGAGCAGTTCTTC.

CDR3: CASSYSTGNTGNTIYF. CDR3 nucleotides: TGTGCCAGCAGTTACTCAACAGGGAACACTGGAAACACCATATATTTT. The chain couples TRBV6-5 to TRBJ1-3, with D perhaps TRBD1 (6 bases). The germline V and J ends were trimmed by 0 bases and 2 bases, with 11 bases remaining between them. This CDR3 comprises 16 residues. Germline CDR1 is MNHEY and CDR2 is SVGAGI.

The CDR3 bases are TGTGCCAGCAGCGATGACAGTACAGGCAGACTCAATCAGCCCCAGCATTTT. Protein product: CASSDDSTGRLNQPQHF. The chain recombines TRBV7-9 with TRBJ1-5; the D gene is possibly TRBD1 (5 bases). The CDR3 loop spans 17 amino acids. Germline CDR1 reads SEHNR; CDR2 reads FQNEAQ (reference sequence). Trimming pared 5 bases from V and 3 bases from J, leaving 20 bases between. Supplemented by reference TRBV7-9 and TRBJ1-5, the full variable domain reads DTGVSQNPRHKITKRGQNVTFRCDPISEHNRLYWYRQTLGQGPEFLTYFQNEAQLEKSRLLSDRFSAERPKGSFSTLEIQRTEQGDSAMYLCASSDDSTGRLNQPQHFGDGTRLSIL.

This chain links TRBV11-2 with TRBJ2-7; D remains ambiguous. This CDR3 is built from 11 residues. The V end lost 5 bases, the J end lost 7 bases, and 9 bases lay between the germline ends. CDR1 and CDR2 from the germline V gene are SGHAT and FQNNGV. This CDR3 is CASSPKREQYF. CDR3 bases: TGTGCCAGCAGCCCCAAACGGGAGCAGTACTTC.

The chain carries TRBV6-5 and TRBJ1-1; 8 nucleotides align to TRBD1. The V gene end was trimmed by 8 bases and the J gene end by 1 base; junction bases not matched to a gene: 6. Germline CDR1 and CDR2: MNHEY and SVGAGI. This CDR3 is built from 14 residues. CDR3 residues: CASRRGQGNTEAFF. For the CDR3, the DNA is TGTGCCAGCCGGCGAGGACAGGGGAACACTGAAGCTTTCTTT.

The rearrangement uses TRBV28 and TRBJ1-2; tentatively, D is TRBD1 (5 bases). V was cut by 2 bases and J by 4 bases, with 5 bases left in between. The CDR3 has 12 residues. The V gene's germline CDR1 is MDHEN and CDR2 SYDVKM. The CDR3 DNA follows: TGTGCCAGCAGTTTAGGGGCCTATGGCTACACCTTC. It codes for CASSLGAYGYTF.

A remark on this clone: Additional DNA sequences in this sample encode the identical CDR3. V and J are TRBV14 and TRBJ1-2, with D unresolved. The CDR3 extends over 13 amino acids. CDR1 is SGHDN, CDR2 FVKESK, per germline. Trimming stripped 3 bases from V and 5 bases from J, with 10 bases between. CDR3 amino acids: CASSQSTVYGYTF. CDR3 nucleotides: TGTGCCAGCAGCCAGTCAACAGTTTATGGCTACACCTTC.